The source of this TCR beta chain is a study of blood T cell repertoires in COVID-19 (dated by TCRdb to the early 2020s). Looking at the study overall: Samples from collaborators originated in the United States, Italy and Spain and spanned both the acute and convalescent phases of COVID-19. Deeply sampled blood TCRbeta repertoires from subjects exposed to, actively infected with, or recovered from COVID-19 were included in the dataset. The samples were drawn from the first 160 participants of the ongoing ImmuneRACE study and from 1,254 subjects provided by 6 global collaborators. A freely available public database, intended as a resource for researchers studying the immune response to SARS-CoV-2, is where the repertoires were released. The material from the prospective study consisted of cDNA or gDNA derived from T cells, B-cell-depleted T cells, or PBMCs. A de-identified subject ID, COVID-19 status, age in years and sex were almost always included in the sample metadata. Where available, HLA class I and class II types were obtained from metadata supplied by the sample provider rather than from assay-based typing.

A second Seattle source provided samples from volunteer blood donors who had recovered from COVID-19. Whole blood was collected in K2EDTA tubes by collaborating institutions according to the institutions' own protocols. For TCRbeta analysis, collaborators shipped samples in one of three forms: frozen whole blood, isolated PBMCs, or DNA extracted from either of those sample types. Findings and caveats that apply to the study as a whole: The amount of clinical and demographic metadata varied by source and participant and was provided uncurated.

Inclusive of the bounding cysteine and phenylalanine, the CDR3 is 13 residues long. The kept DNA is CDR3 alone, 39 bases in frame from the first base. V and J lose 3 bases and 5 bases, and a span of 8 bases separates them. Notes on this clone: No cognate antigen has been identified for it. No base quality information exists; no much larger clone differs at one position.

TCRbeta CDR3 regions were amplified from genomic DNA by means of the immunoSEQ Assay, a bias-controlled multiplex PCR. In the source study's methods: Within the assay, amplification of reference gene primers was used to estimate how many nucleated cells each sample contained. Sequence reads were collapsed and filtered to measure the absolute abundance of every unique TCRbeta CDR3 rearrangement. Productive Simpson clonality was computed per sample as the square root of Simpson's diversity index over productive rearrangements. Held by TCRdb, this immuneACCESS table contains in-frame sequences only and omits some clones. Under half of the omission traces to an unresolved V gene where checked; the cause of the rest is unknown. The DNA was the basis for D and trimming; V, J and clone size are from that table. In all, the sample holds fewer than 200,000 clones, and around 82% of those were seen once. The top ten clones comprise approximately 1.3% of the sample.

The clonotype comes from a man in his sixties who had recovered from COVID-19. Material: peripheral blood. The chain was built from TRBV12-3 or TRBV12-4 and TRBJ1-5, with the D gene uncertain. The CDR3 protein: CASSFGRDQPQHF. The sequenced DNA is TGTGCCAGCAGTTTCGGGAGGGATCAGCCCCAGCATTTT.